The subject of this entry is one TCR beta chain. Its antigen remains unidentified. This sample is drawn from a study of tumor-infiltrating lymphocytes in primary liver carcinoma. A primer matching the constant region was used to make TCR beta cDNA from 500 ng of total RNA. Investigators got TCR beta libraries out of three nested multiplex PCR rounds, done with slightly modified ARM-PCR. The first two PCR rounds used TRBV1-TRBV30 primers with a Cbeta primer, roughly 10 cycles each. TCRdb independently ran MiXCR on the multiplex PCR reads; one entry per CDR3 protein. The sample has under 130,000 distinct CDR3 sequences, roughly 80% seen once. Trimming took 7 bases from V and 16 from J, leaving 26 bases between them. Germline CDR1 SQVTM, CDR2 ANQGSEA. The CDR3 extends over 13 amino acids. Study-level findings and limits: Detection in all five tumor regions applied to only about 7-24% of top clones.

Extraction of RNA together with DNA used about 17-34 mg of unsorted bulk tissue. The chain employs TRBV29-1 and TRBJ1-5; unclear D gene. Sequencing was done on a sample of liver tumor tissue from sampling region 3. Stated subset: tumor region T3, left-lateral pole. The receptor was derived from a middle-aged man with primary liver carcinoma and hepatitis B virus infection. CDR3 DNA sequence: TGCAGCGCCGGATGGGGAGCGAATCAGCCTCAACATTTT. It codes for CSAGWGANQPQHF.